The next 19 T cell receptor beta chains were all read from a single sample in a study of CD8+ T cells in alopecia areata listed by TCRdb under 2018. Receptors were amplified or captured by the immunoSEQ multiplex PCR assay. RNA was extracted from all samples and reverse transcribed into cDNA as template for TCR sequencing. Sourced from immuneACCESS, this table was stored by TCRdb with only in-frame sequences that have V and J called. A share of the clones is absent; for the studies checked, an unresolved V gene accounts for under half, and the remainder has no known explanation. The table puts about 300,000 clones in this sample, none counted just once. The ten most abundant clones make up 1.2% of the sample. Cells from pooled mouse cutaneous lymph nodes were stained for CD4, CD8alpha, NKG2D, NKG2ACE and other markers and then sorted on a BD Influx. The sequenced sample consisted of CD4+ T cells sorted from a lymph node. The source is a C3H/HeJ mouse with alopecia areata. Members of this strain share the MHC haplotype H2-k.

Turning to this clone: The gene symbols are mouse symbols. The read ends 4 residues shy of where the CDR3 ends; the end is completed using the germline J gene. The V call is TRBV5, the J call TRBJ2-2; D remains ambiguous. Germline assignment: CDR1 LGHNA and CDR2 YNLKQL (reference sequence). This CDR3 has 15 amino acids. V was pared by 2 bases and J by 3 bases, with 10 bases between. The DNA read from the CDR3 is TGTGCCAGCAGCCAACAGAAAATCTACACCGGG. Encoded protein: CASSQQKIYTG. The full CDR3 protein is CASSQQKIYTGQLYF.

At least ten counts were recorded for this clone. The listed genes are named as in mouse. The read ends 3 residues before the CDR3 terminus; that terminus is restored from the germline J gene. At the DNA level, this CDR3 is encoded by other sequences in the same sample as well. The chain couples TRBV13-2 to TRBJ1-6; possible D gene TRBD1, 6 bases. TRBJ1-6 qualifies as an ORF whose function is uncertain. The CDR3 has 15 residues. The germline CDR1 and CDR2 sequences are NNHNN and SYGAGS (reference sequence). V dropped 2 bases and J dropped 3 bases, with 9 bases sitting between them. CDR3 amino acids: CASGEGGGYNSPLYF. The CDR3 DNA, read in part, is TGTGCCAGCGGTGAAGGGGGGGGCTATAATTCGCCC.

In this sample, this clone turned up a few times. Here the gene names and germline are mouse. From the germline J gene comes the end of the CDR3, since the read stops 4 residues before it. The genes are TRBV19 and TRBJ2-5; 9 bases fit TRBD1. The CDR3 covers 14 residues. Per the germline V gene, CDR1 is FNHDT and CDR2 is SITEND (reference sequence). The CDR3 loop is CASRPRDREDTQYF. Incomplete CDR3 DNA: TGTGCCAGCAGGCCCCGGGACAGGGAGGAC. Variable domain in full (rest from reference TRBV19 and TRBJ2-5): GGIITQTPKFLIGQEGQKLTLKCQQNFNHDTMYWYRQDSGKGLRLIYYSITENDLQKGDLSEGYDASREKKSSFSLTVTSAQKNEMAVFLCASRPRDREDTQYFGPGTRLLVL.

Notes on this clone: Here the gene names and germline are mouse. The read comes to an end 4 residues before the CDR3 does, leaving the germline J gene to fill in the end. The chain links TRBV1 to TRBJ2-5; D perhaps matches TRBD2 (5 bases). Germline CDR1 is NSQYPW and CDR2 is LRSPGD (reference sequence). The CDR3 consists of 15 residues. Incomplete CDR3 DNA: TGCACCTGCAGTGCTTCTGGGCGGGGAGAAGAC. Amino acids: CTCSASGRGED. The complete CDR3 protein is CTCSASGRGEDTQYF.

This clone showed up just a few times. All gene names here are mouse names. The read falls 4 residues short of the CDR3 end, and the missing part is taken from the germline J gene. The gene calls are TRBV13-2 and TRBJ1-2; 11 positions match TRBD1. The CDR3 is 17 amino acids. Unmatched junction bases numbered 6, after V lost 2 bases and J lost 0 bases. Per the germline V gene, CDR1 is NNHNN and CDR2 is SYGAGS (reference sequence). The CDR3: CASGEPGTGGANSDYTF. The CDR3 bases that were read are TGTGCCAGCGGTGAGCCGGGGACAGGGGGGGCAAACTCC.

A word on this clone: The gene names given are mouse names. The DNA ends 4 residues before the CDR3 does, and the rest of the CDR3 is filled in from the germline J gene. This chain joins TRBV31 and TRBJ2-1, with D maybe TRBD1 (6 bases). The V gene's germline CDR1 is GKSSPN and CDR2 SITVG. Trimming pared 5 bases from V and 1 base from J, leaving 12 bases between. This CDR3 comprises 14 residues. Partial CDR3 DNA: TGTGCCTGGGGTCCGGGACAAAACTATGCT. Its translation: CAWGPGQNYA. The whole CDR3 reads CAWGPGQNYAEQFF.

In regard to this clone: These gene names are mouse names. The read finishes 4 residues shy of the CDR3 end, and the germline J gene is used to complete it. Other nucleotide sequences from this sample produce the same CDR3. The gene calls are TRBV13-2 and TRBJ2-2; D may be TRBD2 (6 bases). CDR3 length equals 14 residues. V was shortened by 1 base and J by 2 bases, with 6 bases between the two germline ends. Per the germline V gene, CDR1 is NNHNN and CDR2 is SYGAGS (reference sequence). CDR3 protein: CASGDWGNTGQLYF. Partial CDR3 DNA: TGTGCCAGCGGTGATTGGGGGAACACCGGG.

This clone was detected a few times. The genes are named according to mouse. The read terminates 4 residues before the CDR3 end, so the remaining end is supplied by the germline J gene. The gene calls are TRBV1 and TRBJ1-1; TRBD1 matches 7 bases. V lost 4 bases to trimming and J lost 1 base; unmatched junction nucleotides: 3. Germline CDR1 and CDR2: NSQYPW and LRSPGD (reference sequence). This CDR3 region has 14 residues. CDR3 DNA, as far as it was read: TGCACCTGCAGTGGAAACAGGGGGAACACA. Its translation: CTCSGNRGNT. The CDR3 reads in full as CTCSGNRGNTEVFF.

On this clone: Each gene name is a mouse one. The sequence runs out 4 residues before the end of the CDR3; the remainder is reconstructed from the germline J gene. The identical CDR3 is also encoded by other nucleotide sequences in the sample. The chain links TRBV1 to TRBJ1-1; D may be TRBD1 (6 bases). This CDR3 is built from 13 residues. The germline gives CDR1 NSQYPW, CDR2 LRSPGD (reference sequence). The sequenced part of the CDR3 DNA is TGCACCTGCAGTGCAGACCGGGACAAA. Residues: CTCSADRDK. The CDR3 as a whole reads CTCSADRDKEVFF.

As regards this clone: The genes and germline here are from mouse. Coverage ceases 4 residues before the CDR3 finishes, and the germline J gene fills in the end. Other DNA sequences in this specimen translate into the identical CDR3. The rearrangement joins TRBV13-3 to TRBJ2-5; 12 bases agree with TRBD2. CDR3 size: 14 residues. Germline V gene lookup returns CDR1 NNHDY and CDR2 SYVADS. CDR3 DNA, as far as it was read: TGTGCCAGCAGTCGGGACTGGGGGGAAGAC. Translated, it gives CASSRDWGED. The full-length CDR3 reads as CASSRDWGEDTQYF.

The sample holds a few counts of this clone. Gene names follow the mouse nomenclature. The missing CDR3 end, 4 residues past where the read stops, is filled in from the germline J gene. The same CDR3 also results from other DNA sequences found in this sample. The chain has TRBV31 and TRBJ1-2, with 9 positions matching TRBD1. Germline CDR1 reads GKSSPN; CDR2 reads SITVG. The CDR3 consists of 13 residues. The DNA read from the CDR3 is TGTGCCTGGAGTCCGGGACAGGGATCC. It codes for CAWSPGQGS. The whole CDR3 protein is CAWSPGQGSDYTF.

About this clone itself: Germline and genes here are mouse. Coverage ceases 4 residues before the CDR3 finishes, and the germline J gene fills in the end. The V and J genes are TRBV13-3 and TRBJ2-1, with a possible D match to TRBD1 (6 bases). This CDR3 region has 14 residues. Trimming removed 5 bases from V and 0 bases from J, with 9 bases in between. The V gene's germline CDR1 is NNHDY and CDR2 SYVADS. CDR3 bases read: TGTGCCAGCAGGACAGGATATAACTATGCT. Translating gives CASRTGYNYA. The CDR3 as a whole reads CASRTGYNYAEQFF.

As regards this clone: The genes and germline here are from mouse. The sequenced CDR3 bases are TGTGCCAGCAGTGAAAGAGGGGATGCAGAA. This sequence encodes CASSERGDAE. In full, the CDR3 is CASSERGDAETLYF. The gene calls are TRBV13-1 and TRBJ2-3, with TRBD1 as a possible D gene (5 bases). The read ends 4 residues early relative to the CDR3; the germline J gene fills the gap. The CDR3 loop spans 14 amino acids. V was trimmed by 2 bases and J by 2 bases, leaving 9 bases between them. The germline gives CDR1 NSHNY, CDR2 SYGAGN.

Concerning this clone: Mouse gene names apply. The read ends 4 residues early relative to the CDR3; the germline J gene fills the gap. This specimen includes other DNA sequences encoding the same CDR3. The chain uses TRBV13-1 and TRBJ1-1; D call uncertain. This CDR3 is built from 14 residues. Trimming cost V 0 bases and J 1 base, with 7 bases left between them. Germline CDR1 is NSHNY and CDR2 is SYGAGN. CDR3 amino acids: CASSDAGRNTEVFF. CDR3 DNA (partial): TGTGCCAGCAGTGATGCTGGCAGAAACACA.

A note on this clone: Gene names and germline match the mouse. The CDR3 goes on 4 residues after the read ends, and that part is filled in from the germline J gene. This CDR3 is also generated by other DNA sequences in the sample. The rearrangement uses TRBV31 and TRBJ2-2, with 7 bases lining up with TRBD1. V gave up 1 base and J gave up 0 bases; unmatched junction bases: 2. The CDR3 covers 15 residues. Germline V gene lookup returns CDR1 GKSSPN and CDR2 SITVG. CDR3 protein: CAWSRQGANTGQLYF. The part of the CDR3 DNA that was read is TGTGCCTGGAGTCGACAGGGAGCAAACACCGGG.

This clone was found a few times. The gene names here belong to mouse. Coverage ceases 4 residues before the CDR3 finishes, and the germline J gene fills in the end. The gene calls are TRBV13-1 and TRBJ1-2; D is possibly TRBD1 (6 bases). Germline V CDR1 and CDR2: NSHNY, SYGAGN. This CDR3 is 14 amino acids long. Trimming took 5 bases from V and 0 from J, leaving 11 bases between them. The sequenced part of the CDR3 DNA is TGTGCCAGCAGGTTGGGACAAGCAAACTCC. Amino acids: CASRLGQANS. The whole CDR3 region reads CASRLGQANSDYTF.

This clone was seen a handful of times. Here the gene names and germline are mouse. The read ends 4 residues early relative to the CDR3; the germline J gene fills the gap. This chain links TRBV5 with TRBJ2-7, with 7 bases aligning to TRBD2. Germline V CDR1 and CDR2: LGHNA, YNLKQL (reference sequence). The CDR3 covers 13 residues. The sequenced CDR3 bases are TGTGCCAGCAGCCACGACTGGGAATAT. Protein product: CASSHDWEY. The full CDR3 is CASSHDWEYEQYF.

The table lists this clone with a few counts. Gene names follow the mouse nomenclature. The read comes to an end 4 residues before the CDR3 does, leaving the germline J gene to fill in the end. The same CDR3 arises from other DNA sequences in this sample as well. The rearrangement uses TRBV5 and TRBJ2-5; D remains unclear. CDR1 and CDR2 from the germline V gene are LGHNA and YNLKQL (reference sequence). The CDR3 is made up of 12 amino acids. The sequenced part of the CDR3 DNA is TGTGCCAGCAGCCAAGTGAGGGAC. It is translated as CASSQVRD. The CDR3 as a whole reads CASSQVRDTQYF.

Concerning this clone itself: Gene names are the mouse ones. The CDR3 extends 4 residues past the end of the read, so its final part is completed from the germline J gene. V usage is TRBV1 and J usage is TRBJ2-5; 9 positions agree with TRBD1. The germline CDR1 and CDR2 sequences are NSQYPW and LRSPGD (reference sequence). The CDR3 is 15 amino acids. The CDR3 region is CTCSAGGTGRDTQYF. CDR3 DNA, as far as it was read: TGCACCTGCAGTGCAGGCGGGACAGGGAGGGAC.